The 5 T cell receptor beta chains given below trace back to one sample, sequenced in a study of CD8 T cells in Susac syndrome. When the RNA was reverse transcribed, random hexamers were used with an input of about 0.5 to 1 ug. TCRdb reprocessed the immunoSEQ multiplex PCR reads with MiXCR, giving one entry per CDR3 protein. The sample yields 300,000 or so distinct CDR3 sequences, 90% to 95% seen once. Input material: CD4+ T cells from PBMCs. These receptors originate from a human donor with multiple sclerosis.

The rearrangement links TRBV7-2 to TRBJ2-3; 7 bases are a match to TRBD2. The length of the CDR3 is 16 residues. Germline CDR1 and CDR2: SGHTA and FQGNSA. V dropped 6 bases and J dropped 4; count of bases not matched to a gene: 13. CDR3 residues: CASRTRGGRGADTQYF. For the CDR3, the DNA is TGTGCCAGCAGGACCCGGGGCGGGAGAGGGGCAGATACGCAGTATTTT.

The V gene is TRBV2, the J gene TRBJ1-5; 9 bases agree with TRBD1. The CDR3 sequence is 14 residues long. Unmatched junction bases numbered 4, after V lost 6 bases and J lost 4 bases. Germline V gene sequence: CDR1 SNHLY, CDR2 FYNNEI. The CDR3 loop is CASRGTGTNQPQHF. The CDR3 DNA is TGTGCCAGCAGAGGGACAGGGACGAATCAGCCCCAGCATTTT.

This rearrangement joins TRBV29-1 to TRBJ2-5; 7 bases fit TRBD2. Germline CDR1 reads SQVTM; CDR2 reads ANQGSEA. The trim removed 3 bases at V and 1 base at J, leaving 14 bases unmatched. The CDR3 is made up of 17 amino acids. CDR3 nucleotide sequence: TGCAGCGTTGAGGGAGAGGGGAGGGCCCCCACCCAAGAGACCCAGTACTTC. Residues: CSVEGEGRAPTQETQYF.

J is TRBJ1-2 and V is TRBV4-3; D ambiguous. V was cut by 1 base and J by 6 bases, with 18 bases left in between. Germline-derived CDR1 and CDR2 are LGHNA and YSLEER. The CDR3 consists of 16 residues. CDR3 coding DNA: TGCGCCAGCAGCCAAGCCCCCCCCTCGGGAGTCGATGGCTACACCTTC. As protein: CASSQAPPSGVDGYTF.

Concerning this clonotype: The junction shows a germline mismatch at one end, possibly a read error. The CDR3 protein is CASSSESQGFYRYTF. Here the CDR3 DNA reads TGTGCCAGCAGCTCTGAATCACAGGGCTTCTATCGCTACACCTTC. The chain couples TRBV7-9 to TRBJ1-2, with D maybe TRBD1 (6 bases). The CDR3 runs to 15 residues. Germline lookup yields CDR1 SEHNR and CDR2 FQNEAQ (reference sequence).